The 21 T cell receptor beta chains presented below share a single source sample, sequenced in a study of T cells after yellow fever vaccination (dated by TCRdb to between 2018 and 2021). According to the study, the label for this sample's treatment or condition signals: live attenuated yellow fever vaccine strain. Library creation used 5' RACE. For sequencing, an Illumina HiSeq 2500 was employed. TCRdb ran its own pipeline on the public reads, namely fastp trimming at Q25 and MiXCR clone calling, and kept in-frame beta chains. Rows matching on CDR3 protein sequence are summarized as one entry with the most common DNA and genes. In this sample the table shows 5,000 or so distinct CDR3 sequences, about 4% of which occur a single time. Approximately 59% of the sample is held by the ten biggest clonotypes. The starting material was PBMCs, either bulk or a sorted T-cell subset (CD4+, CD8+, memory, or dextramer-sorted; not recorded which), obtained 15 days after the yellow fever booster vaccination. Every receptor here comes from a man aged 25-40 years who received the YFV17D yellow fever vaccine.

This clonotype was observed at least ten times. For the CDR3, the DNA is TGCAGTGCTAGTGCGGGAAGCACAGATACGCAGTATTTT. Translating gives CSASAGSTDTQYF. V is TRBV20-1 and J is TRBJ2-3, with D possibly matching TRBD2 (6 bases). Germline V gives CDR1 DFQATT, CDR2 SNEGSKA (reference sequence). This CDR3 region has 13 residues. V lost 3 bases to trimming and J lost 0 bases, with 7 bases between them.

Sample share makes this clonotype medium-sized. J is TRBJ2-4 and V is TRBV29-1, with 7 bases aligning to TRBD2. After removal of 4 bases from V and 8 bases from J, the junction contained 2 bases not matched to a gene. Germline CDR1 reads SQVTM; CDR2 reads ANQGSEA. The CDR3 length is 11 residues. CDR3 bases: TGCAGCGTTGCCGGGAGGCACATTCAGTACTTC. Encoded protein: CSVAGRHIQYF.

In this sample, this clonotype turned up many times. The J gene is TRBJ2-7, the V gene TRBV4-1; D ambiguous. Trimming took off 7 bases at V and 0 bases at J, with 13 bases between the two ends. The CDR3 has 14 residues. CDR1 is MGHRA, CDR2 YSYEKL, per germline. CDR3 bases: TGCGCCAGCACGCGCCGCATGGACTCCTACGAGCAGTACTTC. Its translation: CASTRRMDSYEQYF.

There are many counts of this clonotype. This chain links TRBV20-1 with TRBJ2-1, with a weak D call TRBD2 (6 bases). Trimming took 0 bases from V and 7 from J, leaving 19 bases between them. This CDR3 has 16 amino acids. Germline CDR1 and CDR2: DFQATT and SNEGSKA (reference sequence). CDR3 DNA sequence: TGCAGTGCTAGAGATCTGGGACGAACGCGGGGAAATGAGCAGTTCTTC. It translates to CSARDLGRTRGNEQFF.

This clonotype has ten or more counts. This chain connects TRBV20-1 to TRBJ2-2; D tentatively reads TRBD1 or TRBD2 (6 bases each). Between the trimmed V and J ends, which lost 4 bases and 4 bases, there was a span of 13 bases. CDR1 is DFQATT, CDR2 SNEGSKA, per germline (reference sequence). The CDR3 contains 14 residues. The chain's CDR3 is CSATPGAFTGELFF. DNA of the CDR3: TGCAGTGCTACCCCGGGGGCGTTCACCGGGGAGCTGTTTTTT.

CDR3 amino acids: CASSLMAPDTQYF. CDR3 sequence (DNA): TGTGCCAGCAGCTTAATGGCTCCAGATACGCAGTATTTT. The genes are TRBV7-2 and TRBJ2-3; D is unresolved. V was shortened by 2 bases and J by 4 bases, with 7 bases between the two germline ends. The CDR3 contains 13 residues. Germline CDR1 and CDR2: SGHTA and FQGNSA.

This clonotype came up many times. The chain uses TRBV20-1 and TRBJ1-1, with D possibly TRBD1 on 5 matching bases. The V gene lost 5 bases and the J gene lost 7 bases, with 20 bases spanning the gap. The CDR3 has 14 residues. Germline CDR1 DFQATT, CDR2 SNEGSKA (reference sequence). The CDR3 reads CSAGSKGRGFEAFF. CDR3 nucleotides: TGCAGTGCTGGGTCGAAGGGACGGGGGTTTGAAGCTTTCTTT.

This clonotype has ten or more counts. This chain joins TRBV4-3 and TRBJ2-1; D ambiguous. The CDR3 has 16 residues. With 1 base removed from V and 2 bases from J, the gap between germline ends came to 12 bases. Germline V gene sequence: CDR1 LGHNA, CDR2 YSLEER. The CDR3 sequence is CASSQAVPRPYNEQFF. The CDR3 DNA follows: TGCGCCAGCAGCCAAGCGGTCCCCCGACCCTACAATGAGCAGTTCTTC.

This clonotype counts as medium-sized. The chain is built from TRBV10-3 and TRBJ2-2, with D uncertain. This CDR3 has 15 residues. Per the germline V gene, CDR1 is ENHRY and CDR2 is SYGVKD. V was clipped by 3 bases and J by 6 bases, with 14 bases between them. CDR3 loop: CAISDSQSYAGELFF. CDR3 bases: TGTGCCATCAGTGACTCACAGAGTTATGCCGGGGAGCTGTTTTTT.

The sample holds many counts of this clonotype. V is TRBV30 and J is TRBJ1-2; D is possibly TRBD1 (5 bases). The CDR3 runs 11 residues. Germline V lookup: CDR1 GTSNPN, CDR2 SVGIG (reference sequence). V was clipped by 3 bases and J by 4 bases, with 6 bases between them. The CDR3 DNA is TGTGCCTGGAGCAGGGTCTATGGCTACACCTTC. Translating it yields CAWSRVYGYTF.

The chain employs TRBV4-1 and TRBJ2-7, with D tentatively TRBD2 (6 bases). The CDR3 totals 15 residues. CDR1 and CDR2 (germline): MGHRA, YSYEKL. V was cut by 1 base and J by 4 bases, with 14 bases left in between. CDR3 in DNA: TGCGCCAGCAGCCAAGCAACGACTAGAGGTTACGAGCAGTACTTC. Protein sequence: CASSQATTRGYEQYF.

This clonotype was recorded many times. In DNA, the CDR3 is TGCAGTGCTAGACCCCAGCGGGAGGGTGTCTACGAGCAGTACTTC. Protein product: CSARPQREGVYEQYF. The V gene is TRBV20-1, the J gene TRBJ2-7, with 10 bases lining up with TRBD2. Germline assignment: CDR1 DFQATT and CDR2 SNEGSKA (reference sequence). V was pared by 2 bases and J by 3 bases, with 7 bases of the junction left unmatched. This CDR3 region has 15 residues.

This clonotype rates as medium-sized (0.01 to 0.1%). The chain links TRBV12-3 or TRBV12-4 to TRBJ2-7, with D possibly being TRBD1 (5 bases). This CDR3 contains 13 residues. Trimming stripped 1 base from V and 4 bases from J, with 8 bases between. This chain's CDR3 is CASSLGRAYEQYF. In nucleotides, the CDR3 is TGTGCCAGCAGTTTAGGCAGGGCGTACGAGCAGTACTTC.

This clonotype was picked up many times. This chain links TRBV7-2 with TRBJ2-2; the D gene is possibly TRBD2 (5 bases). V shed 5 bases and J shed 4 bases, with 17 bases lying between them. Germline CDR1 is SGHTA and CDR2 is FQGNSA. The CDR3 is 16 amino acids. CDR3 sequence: CASSPGLLGVTGELFF. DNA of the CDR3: TGTGCCAGCAGCCCGGGCCTCCTGGGAGTCACCGGGGAGCTGTTTTTT.

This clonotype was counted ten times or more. This chain's CDR3 is CASSQQERSGQPQHF. CDR3 nucleotides: TGCGCCAGCAGCCAGCAAGAACGTTCGGGGCAGCCCCAGCATTTT. The chain combines TRBV4-1 with TRBJ1-5; D is unresolved. The CDR3 has 15 residues. The germline V gene encodes CDR1 MGHRA and CDR2 YSYEKL. Trimming pared 3 bases from V and 7 bases from J, leaving 16 bases between.

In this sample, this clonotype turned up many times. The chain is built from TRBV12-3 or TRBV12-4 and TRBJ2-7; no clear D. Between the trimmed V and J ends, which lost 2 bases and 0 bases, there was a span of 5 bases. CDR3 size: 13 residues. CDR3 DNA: TGTGCCAGCAGTTTAAGATTCTCCTACGAGCAGTACTTC. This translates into CASSLRFSYEQYF.

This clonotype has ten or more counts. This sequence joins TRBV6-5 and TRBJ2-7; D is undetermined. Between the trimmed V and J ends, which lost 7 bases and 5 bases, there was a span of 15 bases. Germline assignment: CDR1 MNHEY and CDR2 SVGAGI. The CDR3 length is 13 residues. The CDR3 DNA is TGTGCCAGCACCCCACCGGGCGTCCACGAGCAGTACTTC. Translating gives CASTPPGVHEQYF.

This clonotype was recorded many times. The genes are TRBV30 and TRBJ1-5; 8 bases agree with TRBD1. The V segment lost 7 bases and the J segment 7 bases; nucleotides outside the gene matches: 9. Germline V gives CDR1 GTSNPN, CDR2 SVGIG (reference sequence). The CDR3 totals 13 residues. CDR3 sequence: CAYQDRVGQPQHF. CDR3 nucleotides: TGTGCCTACCAGGACAGGGTGGGACAGCCCCAGCATTTT.

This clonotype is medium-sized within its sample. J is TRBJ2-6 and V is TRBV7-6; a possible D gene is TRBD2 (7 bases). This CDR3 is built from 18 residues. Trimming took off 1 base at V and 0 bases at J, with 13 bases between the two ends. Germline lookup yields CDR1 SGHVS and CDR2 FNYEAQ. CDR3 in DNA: TGTGCCAGCAGCTTAGGGGGGGGGGCTATCTCTGGGGCCAACGTCCTGACTTTC. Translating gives CASSLGGGAISGANVLTF.

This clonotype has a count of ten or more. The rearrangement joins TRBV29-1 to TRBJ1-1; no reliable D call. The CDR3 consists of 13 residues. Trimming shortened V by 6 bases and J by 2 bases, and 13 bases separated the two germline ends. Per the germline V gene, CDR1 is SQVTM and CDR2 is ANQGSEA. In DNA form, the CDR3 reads TGCAGCGTCCCTAACGGGTTCAACACTGAAGCTTTCTTT. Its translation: CSVPNGFNTEAFF.

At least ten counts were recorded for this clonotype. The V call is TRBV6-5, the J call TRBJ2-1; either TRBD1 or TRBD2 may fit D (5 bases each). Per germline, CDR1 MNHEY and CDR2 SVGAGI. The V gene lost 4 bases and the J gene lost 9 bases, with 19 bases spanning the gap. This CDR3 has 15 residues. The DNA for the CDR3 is TGTGCCAGCAGTTCCGGGGCCTCCGGGGCGAGTGAGCAGTTCTTC. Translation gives CASSSGASGASEQFF.